One and the same sample provided the 11 T cell receptor beta chains below, sequenced in a study of cytomegalovirus exposure and HLA in healthy donors. In the PCR, 60 Vbeta and 13 Jbeta primers were used. Produced via immunoSEQ multiplex PCR; TCRdb's table is partial and in-frame only. Altogether around 260,000 clones are present, about four fifths being singletons, with the ten largest covering approximately 0.3%. Sequencing used PBMCs. Receptors were obtained from a girl between 2 and 10 years old in good health and CMV-seronegative.

About this clone itself: Other DNA sequences of this sample code for an identical CDR3. The DNA for the CDR3 is TGTGCCAGCAGCGTCTTAGCGGGGGGCACAGATACGCAGTATTTT. Its protein is CASSVLAGGTDTQYF. The J gene is TRBJ2-3, the V gene TRBV9; 9 bases map to TRBD2. From germline, CDR1 is SGDLS and CDR2 YYNGEE. This CDR3 spans 15 amino acids. V dropped 2 bases and J dropped 1; count of bases not matched to a gene: 2.

This chain uses TRBV7-6 with TRBJ1-6, with a tentative D call TRBD1 (5 bases). The CDR3 covers 14 residues. The V end lost 4 bases, the J end lost 5 bases, and 9 bases lay between the germline ends. Germline lookup yields CDR1 SGHVS and CDR2 FNYEAQ. This CDR3 reads CASSSTVNNSPLHF. The CDR3 coding sequence is TGTGCCAGCAGCTCGACAGTAAATAATTCACCCCTCCACTTT.

This chain connects TRBV7-9 to TRBJ2-1, with D possibly matching TRBD2 (5 bases). Germline assignment: CDR1 SEHNR and CDR2 FQNEAQ (reference sequence). This CDR3 is built from 13 residues. The V and J ends lost 3 bases and 8 bases respectively, with 11 bases between them. The CDR3 spells CASSFRETDEQFF. DNA for the CDR3: TGTGCCAGCAGCTTTAGGGAGACGGATGAGCAGTTCTTC.

The CDR3 spells CASSLVGTDSNQPQHF. In DNA form, the CDR3 reads TGTGCCAGCAGCTTAGTTGGGACAGATAGCAATCAGCCCCAGCATTTT. The chain carries TRBV7-2 and TRBJ1-5, with 7 nucleotides matching TRBD1. Germline values: CDR1 SGHTA, CDR2 FQGNSA. J gave up 0 bases and V 1 base, and 3 bases lay outside the gene matches. The CDR3 runs to 16 residues.

The rearrangement joins TRBV7-3 to TRBJ1-6; 8 positions agree with TRBD1. CDR3 length equals 14 residues. The junction had 6 bases not matched to a gene; V was cut back by 5 bases and J by 9 bases. Germline CDR1 is SGHTA and CDR2 is FQGTGA. CDR3 nucleotide sequence: TGTGCCAGCAGCCTTGGACAGGGTTCTTCACCCCTCCACTTT. This translates into CASSLGQGSSPLHF.

This chain connects TRBV9 to TRBJ1-2; 7 positions agree with TRBD1. Germline loops: CDR1 SGDLS, CDR2 YYNGEE. V gave up 3 bases and J gave up 8 bases; unmatched junction bases: 10. The CDR3 covers 14 residues. CDR3 coding DNA: TGTGCCAGCAGCGCCTACACAGGGGTAACGGGCTACACCTTC. The encoded protein is CASSAYTGVTGYTF.

The chain recombines TRBV6-6 with TRBJ1-1, with D hard to call. Between the trimmed V and J ends, which lost 7 bases and 0 bases, there was a span of 12 bases. The CDR3 contains 14 residues. Germline V CDR1 and CDR2: MNHNY, SVGAGI (reference sequence). The CDR3 loop reads CASNLRELNTEAFF. Written as DNA, the CDR3 is TGTGCCAGCAACCTAAGGGAGTTGAACACTGAAGCTTTCTTT.

The CDR3 DNA reads TGCAGCGTTGAAACAGGGTCCGACGAGCAGTACTTC. The encoded protein is CSVETGSDEQYF. This chain joins TRBV29-1 and TRBJ2-7; a weak D match, TRBD1 (6 bases). Germline CDR1 SQVTM, CDR2 ANQGSEA. The CDR3 has 12 amino acids. V dropped 2 bases and J dropped 5 bases, with 10 bases sitting between them.

J is TRBJ1-5 and V is TRBV27; 7 nucleotides align to TRBD1. CDR1 is MNHEY and CDR2 is SMNVEV in the germline V gene (reference sequence). Unmatched junction bases numbered 12, after V lost 5 bases and J lost 2 bases. The CDR3 covers 17 residues. DNA of the CDR3: TGTGCCAGCAGTCTCCACTTCACGACAGGGCGCAATCAGCCCCAGCATTTT. Its protein is CASSLHFTTGRNQPQHF.

As concerns this clone: This same CDR3 is encoded by further DNA sequences in the sample. The gene calls are TRBV30 and TRBJ2-1, with 10 bases that match TRBD2. CDR3 length: 14 residues. The germline V gene encodes CDR1 GTSNPN and CDR2 SVGIG (reference sequence). J was trimmed by 0 bases and V by 4 bases; bases with no gene match: 0. CDR3 sequence reads: CAWTSGSSYNEQFF. DNA for the CDR3: TGTGCCTGGACTAGCGGGAGCTCCTACAATGAGCAGTTCTTC.

The chain combines TRBV2 with TRBJ1-2; maybe TRBD1 (5 bases). The CDR3 is 13 amino acids. Germline CDR1 and CDR2: SNHLY and FYNNEI. V was cut by 1 base and J by 8 bases, with 11 bases left in between. CDR3 DNA: TGTGCCAGCAGTGAAGTCCCTCAGGGCGGCTACACCTTC. It yields the protein CASSEVPQGGYTF. The full variable domain, with the rest looked up from reference TRBV2 and TRBJ1-2, is EPEVTQTPSHQVTQMGQEVILRCVPISNHLYFYWYRQILGQKVEFLVSFYNNEISEKSEIFDDQFSVERPDGSNFTLKIRSTKLEDSAMYFCASSEVPQGGYTFGSGTRLTVV.